The clone carrying this TCR beta chain has a count of ten or more. The data originate from a study of T cells in Graves' hyperthyroidism and ophthalmopathy. The CDR3 length is 13 residues. CDR1 and CDR2 from the germline V gene are MDHEN and SYDVKM. The germline V and J ends were trimmed by 7 bases and 7 bases, with 14 bases remaining between them. Amplified regions were TCR beta CDR3 sequences from RNA transcripts. The TCR CDR3 first-round RT-PCR relied on the HTBI primer set. TCRdb reprocessed the multiplex PCR reads via MiXCR and lists one record per CDR3 protein. The repertoire holds more than 350,000 distinct CDR3 sequences, with about 15% as singletons.

The sample was blood. The chain recombines TRBV28 with TRBJ2-1; weak D call: TRBD2 (6 bases). This receptor was identified in a woman in her sixties with Graves' ophthalmopathy. As DNA, the CDR3 is TGTGCCAGCACCCTTTCAAGCGGGAATGAGCAGTTCTTC. It codes for CASTLSSGNEQFF.